One sample yielded the 5 T cell receptor beta chains listed below, sequenced in a study of CD8 T cells in Susac syndrome. Random hexamers served to reverse transcribe roughly 0.5 to 1 ug RNA. TCRdb processed the immunoSEQ multiplex PCR reads anew with MiXCR; each CDR3 protein has one entry. The table records about 240,000 distinct CDR3 sequences, about 95% of them present only once. The source material was CD4+ T cells from PBMCs. These receptor sequences come from a human donor with Susac syndrome.

This clonotype was counted a single time. J is TRBJ1-2 and V is TRBV20-1; D not resolved. This CDR3 is 11 amino acids long. CDR1 and CDR2 (germline): DFQATT, SNEGSKA (reference sequence). V was pared by 5 bases and J by 1 base, with 5 bases between. CDR3 sequence reads: CSAQDNYGYTF. CDR3 nucleotide sequence: TGCAGTGCTCAGGATAACTATGGCTACACCTTC.

Here the CDR3 DNA reads TGCAGTTGGACAGGAAACTCCTACGAGCAGTACTTC. Its protein is CSWTGNSYEQYF. The V and J genes are TRBV20-1 and TRBJ2-7; 7 nucleotides line up with TRBD1. Trimming cost V 8 bases and J 0 bases; bases outside gene matches: 4. CDR3 length: 12 amino acids. Germline V gene sequence: CDR1 DFQATT, CDR2 SNEGSKA (reference sequence).

This clonotype was counted a few times. The chain is built from TRBV25-1 and TRBJ2-3; D remains ambiguous. This CDR3 spans 13 amino acids. V was pared by 2 bases and J by 1 base, with 4 bases between. From germline, CDR1 is MGHDK and CDR2 SYGVNS. The CDR3 spells CASSEGGTDTQYF. CDR3 nucleotides: TGTGCCAGCAGTGAAGGCGGCACAGATACGCAGTATTTT. The full variable domain, in which reference TRBV25-1 and TRBJ2-3 provide the parts outside the CDR3, is EADIYQTPRYLVIGTGKKITLECSQTMGHDKMYWYQQDPGMELHLIHYSYGVNSTEKGDLSSESTVSRIRTEHFPLTLESARPSHTSQYLCASSEGGTDTQYFGPGTRLTVL.

The V and J genes are TRBV9 and TRBJ2-6; D not certain. This CDR3 region has 17 residues. Germline-derived CDR1 and CDR2 are SGDLS and YYNGEE. Trimming took 0 bases from V and 0 from J, leaving 10 bases between them. CDR3 sequence reads: CASSVAIRSSGANVLTF. CDR3 nucleotides: TGTGCCAGCAGCGTAGCTATCCGGTCCTCTGGGGCCAACGTCCTGACTTTC.

CDR3 bases: TGCAGCGTTGTTGAGGGGCCAAGGTCCGGGAATCAGCCCCAGCATTTT. Its translation is CSVVEGPRSGNQPQHF. This chain connects TRBV29-1 to TRBJ1-5; a possible D gene is TRBD1 (5 bases). V lost 4 bases to trimming and J lost 4 bases, with 20 bases between them. Per the germline V gene, CDR1 is SQVTM and CDR2 is ANQGSEA. The length of the CDR3 is 16 residues.